This paragraph reports one TCR beta chain. What it recognizes is unknown. Time point of the sample: pretreatment peripheral blood. This record belongs to a study of PD-L1 blockade in urothelial cancer. Study as a whole: Between 0 and 3 prior chemotherapy regimens had been given to patients. There were a median of approximately 150,000 T cells in blood samples. General study results and limits: In blood sampled pretreatment, TCR clonality below the median predicted better survival. More expansion of tumor-associated blood clones, seen at 3 weeks, marked durable-benefit patients.

Germline V CDR1 and CDR2: LNHDA, SQIVND (reference sequence). CDR3 length: 14 residues. J gave up 10 bases and V 6 bases, and 12 bases lay outside the gene matches. Clones were read by immunoSEQ multiplex PCR, and TCRdb kept only the in-frame ones, dropping some. Altogether about 87,000 clones are present, around 84% being singletons, with the ten largest covering more than 2%. This specimen was PBMCs, taken around atezolizumab (anti-PD-L1) treatment. This TCR came from a man between 60 and 75 years old with urothelial cancer. The J gene is TRBJ2-1, the V gene TRBV19; 7 nucleotides line up with TRBD2. CDR3 amino acids: CASSLGDYGGEQFF. For the CDR3, the DNA is TGTGCCAGTAGCCTGGGGGACTACGGTGGGGAGCAGTTCTTC.